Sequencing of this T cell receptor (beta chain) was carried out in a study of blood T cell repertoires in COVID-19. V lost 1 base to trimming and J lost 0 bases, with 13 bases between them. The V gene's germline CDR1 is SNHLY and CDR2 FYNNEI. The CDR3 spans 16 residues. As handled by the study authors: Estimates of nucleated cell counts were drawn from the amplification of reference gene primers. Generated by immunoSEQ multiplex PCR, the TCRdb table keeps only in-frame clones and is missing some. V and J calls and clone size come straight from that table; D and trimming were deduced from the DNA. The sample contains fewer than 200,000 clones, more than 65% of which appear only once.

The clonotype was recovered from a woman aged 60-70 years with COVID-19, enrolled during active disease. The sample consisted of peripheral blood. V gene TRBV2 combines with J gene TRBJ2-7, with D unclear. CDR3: CASSEVRIQSSYEQYF. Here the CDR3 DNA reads TGTGCCAGCAGTGAAGTCAGGATACAGAGCTCCTACGAGCAGTACTTC.